These T cell receptor beta chains were read from a single sample in a study of radiation and T cells in renal cell carcinoma. Assay: immunoSEQ multiplex PCR; the TCRdb copy retains only in-frame clones and omits some. The data contain 150,000 to 200,000 clones, 88% of them seen just once; the ten biggest clones take up about 10%. Sample: blood, taken from a patient whose treatment included radiotherapy and nephrectomy. These receptors were collected from a woman aged 45-65 years with renal cell carcinoma. CDR3s include the opening cysteine and the closing phenylalanine or tryptophan. Size is omitted from some rows. Given values are once, few, many or a class for expanded clones.

CDR3aa: CASRDGLAGEADTQYF
v_gene: TRBV2
abundance: -

CDR3aa: CASRPRRVAYEQYF
v_gene: TRBV6-6
abundance: -

CDR3aa: CASRVGTGLQETQYF
v_gene: TRBV19
abundance: few

CDR3aa: CASSVEGSPLHF
v_gene: TRBV9
abundance: -

CDR3aa: CASSLMGPYEQYF
v_gene: TRBV6-6
abundance: -

CDR3aa: CASSLASSGGLNEQFF
v_gene: TRBV5-1
abundance: -

CDR3aa: CASSYGSKWNTEAFF
v_gene: TRBV6-5
abundance: -

CDR3aa: CASSLEGTENSPLHF
v_gene: TRBV11-1
abundance: few

CDR3aa: CASSIGQTTEAFF
v_gene: TRBV11-1
abundance: once

CDR3aa: CASSLALLGSSYEQYF
v_gene: TRBV7-2
abundance: -

CDR3aa: CASSLTGTLKETQYF
v_gene: TRBV6-1
abundance: -

CDR3aa: CASSVTGTGQETQYF
v_gene: TRBV6-1
abundance: -

CDR3aa: CAWSGQGNTEAFF
v_gene: TRBV30
abundance: few

CDR3aa: CASSPEGAHTEAFF
v_gene: TRBV5-4
abundance: -

CDR3aa: CASSKNRGIISSGNTIYF
v_gene: TRBV21-1
abundance: once

CDR3aa: CAASAGYNSPLHF
v_gene: TRBV5-6
abundance: once

CDR3aa: CASTSGAPYEQYF
v_gene: TRBV6-5
abundance: -

CDR3aa: CASSLGVVSSFEQYF
v_gene: TRBV5-4
abundance: -

CDR3aa: CASSLSPTDYSSYEQYF
v_gene: TRBV27
abundance: -

CDR3aa: CASSEYPSGGYGYTF
v_gene: TRBV6-1
abundance: -

CDR3aa: CASSLIGYNEQFF
v_gene: TRBV5-4
abundance: once

CDR3aa: CASSLGSNPSANVLTF
v_gene: TRBV7-3
abundance: -

CDR3aa: CASSDYRVPHEQYF
v_gene: TRBV10-1
abundance: few

CDR3aa: CASTVAGGTRNEQFF
v_gene: TRBV7-2
abundance: -